This T cell receptor beta chain was profiled in a study of blood T cells in healthy people across ages. The study's findings and limits: Diversity figures derived from one million T cells were judged to underestimate the true value.

Trimming cost V 6 bases and J 9 bases, with 21 bases left between them. The CDR3 consists of 14 residues. Germline loops: CDR1 DFQATT, CDR2 SNEGSKA (reference sequence). The use of a sample-barcoded 5' primer and a J-beta primer mix characterized a second PCR of about 7 to 12 cycles. TCRdb used MiXCR to reprocess the 5' RACE reads, holding one entry per CDR3 protein. The sample includes 1.5 million to 2 million distinct CDR3 sequences, about 35% of them seen just once. On this clonotype: Its matching antigen is unknown.

The sequenced material came from blood. This chain joins TRBV20-1 and TRBJ2-1, with D unclear. This TCR derives from a woman in her 30s in good health. CDR3 sequence: CSAGPRRTAREQFF. The CDR3 DNA reads TGCAGTGCCGGACCTCGCAGGACGGCTCGTGAGCAGTTCTTC.